This passage covers 10 T cell receptor beta chains from one sample sequenced in a study of a mutant IDH1 vaccine in newly diagnosed glioma. Time point indicated: baseline, week 1 (first vaccination visit). Treatment indicated: pre-vaccination baseline after standard-of-care therapy. Profiled with immunoSEQ multiplex PCR; TCRdb holds only in-frame clones, not every one. In the table there are tens of thousands of clones, roughly four fifths of which are singletons. The input for sequencing was PBMCs, taken from a glioma patient treated with radiotherapy, temozolomide or both. The receptors stem from a woman in her forties or fifties with glioma.

The J gene is TRBJ1-4, the V gene TRBV27; TRBD1 agrees at 8 bases. The CDR3 extends over 15 amino acids. The germline V gene has CDR1 MNHEY and CDR2 SMNVEV (reference sequence). The junction had 10 bases not matched to a gene; V was cut back by 7 bases and J by 6 bases. The chain's CDR3 is CASKAGGFVHEKLFF. The DNA for the CDR3 is TGTGCCAGCAAGGCAGGGGGCTTTGTACATGAAAAACTGTTTTTT. Supplemented by reference TRBV27 and TRBJ1-4, the full variable domain reads EAQVTQNPRYLITVTGKKLTVTCSQNMNHEYMSWYRQDPGLGLRQIYYSMNVEVTDKGDVPEGYKVSRKEKRNFPLILESPSPNQTSLYFCASKAGGFVHEKLFFGSGTQLSVL.

V gene TRBV6-1 combines with J gene TRBJ1-4; 8 nucleotides align to TRBD1. The CDR3 is 14 residues long. Germline trimming cut 6 bases from V and 5 bases from J; bases unmatched to any gene: 5. The germline V gene encodes CDR1 MNHNS and CDR2 SASEGT. CDR3 bases: TGTGCCAGCAGGGAGGGGACAGGAAATGAAAAACTGTTTTTT. Protein product: CASREGTGNEKLFF.

The rearrangement uses TRBV9 and TRBJ2-7; D perhaps matches TRBD1 (5 bases). The V and J ends lost 3 bases and 3 bases respectively, with 7 bases between them. CDR1 is SGDLS and CDR2 is YYNGEE in the germline V gene. The CDR3 is 12 residues long. CDR3 nucleotides: TGTGCCAGCAGCGACCAGGGCTACGAGCAGTACTTC. Protein: CASSDQGYEQYF.

Here the CDR3 reads CATSRDRGLRNEKLFF. The CDR3 DNA is TGTGCCACCAGCAGAGATCGGGGACTGAGAAATGAAAAACTGTTTTTT. The rearrangement joins TRBV15 to TRBJ1-4; tentative D call: TRBD1 (5 bases). The CDR3 sequence is 16 residues long. Germline V gene lookup returns CDR1 LNHNV and CDR2 YYDKDF (reference sequence). V was pared by 0 bases and J by 5 bases, with 13 bases between.

The chain uses TRBV6-6 and TRBJ1-2; 7 nucleotides line up with TRBD1. This CDR3 region has 16 residues. The germline CDR1 and CDR2 sequences are MNHNY and SVGAGI (reference sequence). Trimming cost V 0 bases and J 4 bases; bases outside gene matches: 8. CDR3: CASSYSKGDSPYGYTF. DNA for the CDR3: TGTGCCAGCAGTTACTCGAAAGGGGACAGTCCCTATGGCTACACCTTC.

The chain joins TRBV5-6 to TRBJ1-2; the D is unclear. Looked up from germline, CDR1 is SGHDT and CDR2 is YYEEEE. The CDR3 runs to 14 residues. Trimming shortened V by 0 bases and J by 2 bases, and 8 bases separated the two germline ends. Written as DNA, the CDR3 is TGTGCCAGCAGCTTGGGGGCACCGAACTATGGCTACACCTTC. Its translation: CASSLGAPNYGYTF.

On this clone: The sample has other DNA sequences that encode this CDR3 too. In DNA, the CDR3 is TGCGCCAGCAGCTTGGCGCAGGGAGCCCAAGAGACCCAGTACTTC. Translation gives CASSLAQGAQETQYF. V usage is TRBV5-1 and J usage is TRBJ2-5, with D possibly being TRBD1 or TRBD2 (5 bases each). Trimming left V 0 bases short and J 1 base short, with 10 bases between. The germline V gene has CDR1 SGHRS and CDR2 YFSETQ. The CDR3 is made up of 15 amino acids.

The chain combines TRBV9 with TRBJ1-6, with D perhaps matching TRBD1 (5 bases). Deletions cut 4 bases from V and 11 bases from J, with 19 bases between. The CDR3 spans 15 residues. CDR1 and CDR2 from the germline V gene are SGDLS and YYNGEE. The CDR3 DNA is TGTGCCAGCAGCTCGAAGACAGCTCCGGGGACACCCCTCCACTTT. Protein: CASSSKTAPGTPLHF.

This clone was found once. This chain joins TRBV4-1 and TRBJ1-5, with TRBD1 matching 8 bases. Germline lookup yields CDR1 MGHRA and CDR2 YSYEKL. Unmatched junction bases numbered 7, after V lost 4 bases and J lost 2 bases. The CDR3 spans 16 residues. As DNA, the CDR3 is TGCGCCAGCAGCCCGACAGGGGTACAAGGCAATCAGCCCCAGCATTTT. Translation gives CASSPTGVQGNQPQHF.

This clone was recorded once. The chain recombines TRBV30 with TRBJ2-3, with TRBD1 matching over 8 bases. V lost 0 bases and J lost 3; bases outside the gene matches: 5. This CDR3 is 15 amino acids long. Germline V gene data show CDR1 as GTSNPN and CDR2 as SVGIG (reference sequence). The CDR3 loop reads CAWSVRTGRTDTQYF. In nucleotides, the CDR3 is TGTGCCTGGAGTGTACGGACAGGGAGGACAGATACGCAGTATTTT.